These 8 T cell receptor beta chains were all obtained from the same sample, sequenced in a study of response to subunit inactivated influenza vaccine. TCRdb used MiXCR to reprocess the RT-PCR reads, holding one entry per CDR3 protein. The repertoire holds roughly 650,000 distinct CDR3 sequences, with 14% as singletons. Sequencing used PBMCs from blood, obtained 14 to 15 days before vaccination. These receptors came from a man aged 45-65 years who received an inactivated influenza vaccine.

This clonotype was recorded many times. V and J are TRBV5-1 and TRBJ1-2, with unresolved D. V was shortened by 0 bases and J by 2 bases, with 8 bases between the two germline ends. Germline assignment: CDR1 SGHRS and CDR2 YFSETQ. The CDR3 spans 14 residues. This chain's CDR3 is CASSLAGQNYGYTF. CDR3 DNA sequence: TGCGCCAGCAGCTTGGCAGGTCAAAACTATGGCTACACCTTC.

This clonotype showed up just a few times. The V gene is TRBV7-9, the J gene TRBJ1-4; D not certain. With 5 bases removed from V and 8 bases from J, the gap between germline ends came to 21 bases. Germline V gives CDR1 SEHNR, CDR2 FQNEAQ (reference sequence). The CDR3 totals 16 residues. The CDR3 nucleotides are TGTGCCAGCAGCGTCAGCCGCGGCAGTTTGACGGAAAAACTGTTTTTT. Amino acid sequence: CASSVSRGSLTEKLFF. The full variable domain, rest sourced from reference TRBV7-9 and TRBJ1-4, is DTGVSQNPRHKITKRGQNVTFRCDPISEHNRLYWYRQTLGQGPEFLTYFQNEAQLEKSRLLSDRFSAERPKGSFSTLEIQRTEQGDSAMYLCASSVSRGSLTEKLFFGSGTQLSVL.

This clonotype was counted between two and nine times. The chain combines TRBV4-3 with TRBJ2-1; 8 nucleotides agree with TRBD2. V was clipped by 0 bases and J by 6 bases; unmatched bases: 7. This CDR3 is built from 16 residues. Germline assignment: CDR1 LGHNA and CDR2 YSLEER. CDR3 amino acids: CASSQDPSGRSNEQFF. As DNA, the CDR3 is TGCGCCAGCAGCCAAGATCCGAGCGGGAGAAGCAATGAGCAGTTCTTC.

This clonotype was observed a few times. The chain uses TRBV15 and TRBJ2-3; 11 nucleotides align to TRBD2. V lost 1 base, J lost 0 bases, and 6 bases stayed unmatched. The CDR3 runs to 18 residues. Looked up from germline, CDR1 is LNHNV and CDR2 is YYDKDF (reference sequence). CDR3 sequence reads: CATSRGYSGGASTDTQYF. The CDR3 DNA is TGTGCCACCAGCAGAGGATATAGCGGGGGGGCCAGCACAGATACGCAGTATTTT.

The CDR3 coding sequence is TGTGCCAGCAGCCGAGCGGGAGCTTACGTGTACGAGCAGTACTTC. It is translated as CASSRAGAYVYEQYF. The chain combines TRBV6-2 or TRBV6-3 with TRBJ2-7; TRBD2 agrees at 8 bases. V was pared by 6 bases and J by 4 bases, with 11 bases of the junction left unmatched. This CDR3 is 15 amino acids long. Looked up from germline, CDR1 is MNHEY and CDR2 is SVGEGT.

This clonotype was counted only a few times. The V gene is TRBV7-9, the J gene TRBJ2-7; D possibly corresponds to TRBD1 (6 bases). With 5 bases removed from V and 2 bases from J, the gap between germline ends came to 16 bases. Germline V gene data show CDR1 as SEHNR and CDR2 as FQNEAQ (reference sequence). The CDR3 extends over 15 amino acids. The CDR3 DNA sequence: TGTGCCAGCAGCACCCAGACAGGAAGGACCTACGAGCAGTACTTC. Protein: CASSTQTGRTYEQYF.

V usage is TRBV5-6 and J usage is TRBJ2-4; D possibly matches TRBD1 or TRBD2 (6 bases each). V lost 4 bases and J lost 0, with 14 bases in between. Germline V lookup: CDR1 SGHDT, CDR2 YYEEEE. This CDR3 region has 16 residues. This CDR3 reads CASSERGTLAKNIQYF. In DNA, the CDR3 is TGTGCCAGCAGCGAACGGGGGACACTAGCCAAAAACATTCAGTACTTC.

V and J are TRBV29-1 and TRBJ2-2; a possible D gene is TRBD1 (5 bases). Germline V gene data show CDR1 as SQVTM and CDR2 as ANQGSEA. V was clipped by 4 bases and J by 1 base, with 10 bases between them. The CDR3 extends over 14 amino acids. The CDR3 region is CSVGTGVNTGELFF. CDR3 DNA sequence: TGCAGCGTTGGTACAGGAGTGAACACCGGGGAGCTGTTTTTT.